This T cell receptor (beta chain) was retrieved from a study of prognosis after radiotherapy for stage I lung cancer. Study summary: Six to eight of the patients had squamous cell carcinoma tumors, while around 11 had adenocarcinoma tumors. SBRT was given in 3 to 5 fractions at a biologically effective dose of at least 100 Gy as radiotherapy.

Remarks on this clonotype: A much bigger clone sits one base away, suggesting this may be a read error.

Starting from genomic DNA, TCR beta CDR3 was amplified through two-round multiplex PCR. Used in first-round PCR were primers specific to each TRBV and TRBJ gene. Each CDR3 protein gets one entry after TCRdb re-called the multiplex PCR reads with MiXCR. The sample shows 30,000 or so distinct CDR3 sequences, less than 40% of them seen only once. Germline V lookup: CDR1 LGHDT, CDR2 YNNKEL (reference sequence). This CDR3 is 15 amino acids long. Trimming took off 7 bases at V and 7 bases at J, with 22 bases between the two ends. Peripheral blood, approximately 6 milliliters per draw, was collected at each of two time points.

The chain recombines TRBV3-1 with TRBJ2-5, with D possibly matching TRBD1 (5 bases). This sequence originates from a donor over 45 with non-small cell lung cancer. The input for sequencing was PBMCs, taken before or after stereotactic body radiation therapy (not recorded which). CDR3 region: CASKGLDKDKRTQYF. The DNA of the CDR3 is TGTGCCAGCAAAGGATTGGACAAAGACAAGAGGACCCAGTACTTC.